This TCR beta chain was recorded in a study of CD8 T cells in ankylosing spondylitis. Study-level findings and limits: Earlier work had already found some motif variants in reactive arthritis synovial fluid and blood. Blood from ankylosing spondylitis patients appeared to carry a characteristic roughly eight-variant TCR beta motif. There was reportedly significant enrichment of clones that were disease-linked in matched ankylosing spondylitis synovial fluid.

MiXCR, run by TCRdb on the 5' RACE reads, gives a single entry per CDR3 protein. The sample lists under 250,000 distinct CDR3 sequences, 9.5% to 12% seen once, with under 8% in the top ten. Comments on this clonotype: The antigen is not known.

V lost 6 bases and J lost 4; bases outside the gene matches: 7. This CDR3 region has 14 residues. Germline-derived CDR1 and CDR2 are KGHSH and LQKENI. The source is a male donor with ankylosing spondylitis or in good health (not recorded which). The V and J genes are TRBV18 and TRBJ2-5; 8 bases fit TRBD2. The specimen sequenced was blood, either unsorted or a sorted T cell fraction (not recorded which). The CDR3 coding sequence is TGTGCCAGCTCCATAGCGGGGCCGGCAGAGACCCAGTACTTC. Protein sequence: CASSIAGPAETQYF.